This record covers a single T cell receptor (beta chain). Within the sample, other DNA sequences also encode this same CDR3. Only in-frame clones appear in the TCRdb table, and some are missing; sequencing was by immunoSEQ multiplex PCR. The table has 95,000 or so clones, roughly 89% seen once. These data come from a study of blood T cell repertoires in COVID-19. Sequencing was done on a sample of peripheral blood. This TCR derives from a woman in her 70s with acute or convalescent COVID-19.

DNA of the CDR3: TGCAGTGGTGGGACTAGCGGCTACAATGAGCAGTTCTTC. This sequence encodes CSGGTSGYNEQFF. This chain connects TRBV29-1 to TRBJ2-1; 11 nucleotides match TRBD2. The length of the CDR3 is 13 residues. In germline, CDR1 is SQVTM, CDR2 ANQGSEA.